One and the same sample provided the 4 T cell receptor beta chains below, sequenced in a study of T cell responses to AZD1222 COVID-19 vaccine. Produced via immunoSEQ multiplex PCR; TCRdb's table is partial and in-frame only. This repertoire shows roughly 120,000 clones, approximately 86% found once; its top ten account for over 5.5%. The sequencing here drew on peripheral blood, taken on day 0 of AZD1222 vaccination. These receptors all stem from an adult in good health.

V usage is TRBV7-9 and J usage is TRBJ1-1, with D possibly matching TRBD1 (6 bases). The germline CDR1 and CDR2 sequences are SEHNR and FQNEAQ (reference sequence). The V gene lost 4 bases and the J gene lost 5 bases, with 17 bases spanning the gap. The CDR3 runs 15 residues. CDR3 region: CASSSAGQRGTEAFF. In nucleotides, the CDR3 is TGTGCCAGCAGCTCGGCGGGACAACGAGGGACTGAAGCTTTCTTT.

The chain is built from TRBV2 and TRBJ2-1; tentatively, D is TRBD1 or TRBD2 (6 bases each). The CDR3 is 16 residues long. Trimming cost V 7 bases and J 4 bases, with 20 bases left between them. Germline V lookup: CDR1 SNHLY, CDR2 FYNNEI. The CDR3 here is CASKGGRWRVYNEQFF. The CDR3 DNA reads TGTGCCAGCAAGGGGGGCCGGTGGCGGGTTTACAATGAGCAGTTCTTC.

V and J are TRBV7-3 and TRBJ1-3; D might be TRBD1 (5 bases). Deletions cut 2 bases from V and 2 bases from J, with 7 bases between. CDR3 length: 14 amino acids. Germline V gene lookup returns CDR1 SGHTA and CDR2 FQGTGA. This chain's CDR3 is CASSLSGTGNTIYF. In DNA, the CDR3 is TGTGCCAGCAGCTTATCAGGGACTGGAAACACCATATATTTT.

Here the CDR3 DNA reads TGTGCCACCAGCAGAGATGGGCGGAAGGGCGAGCAGTACTTC. Protein: CATSRDGRKGEQYF. The V call is TRBV15, the J call TRBJ2-7; D call uncertain. The V gene's germline CDR1 is LNHNV and CDR2 YYDKDF (reference sequence). V shed 0 bases and J shed 6 bases, with 12 bases lying between them. The CDR3 contains 14 residues.